The 10 T cell receptor beta chains presented below share a single source sample, sequenced in a study of blood T cells in healthy people across ages. Together with a sample-barcoded 5' primer, a J-beta primer mix was included in a second PCR lasting roughly 7 to 11 cycles. TCRdb used MiXCR to reprocess the 5' RACE reads, holding one entry per CDR3 protein. The data contain roughly 1,300,000 distinct CDR3 sequences, around 59% of them singletons. Sample: blood. These receptors all come from a young man in good health.

This chain joins TRBV20-1 and TRBJ1-5; possible D gene TRBD1, 6 bases. V shed 2 bases and J shed 2 bases, with 16 bases lying between them. Germline V gene sequence: CDR1 DFQATT, CDR2 SNEGSKA (reference sequence). The CDR3 is 16 amino acids. The CDR3 bases are TGCAGTGCTAGAAGGCCAGGGGCTAGGGGCAATCAGCCCCAGCATTTT. Translation gives CSARRPGARGNQPQHF.

The sample holds a few counts of this clonotype. The rearrangement uses TRBV4-3 and TRBJ1-1; D is uncertain. This CDR3 has 16 amino acids. Trimming shortened V by 0 bases and J by 1 base, and 12 bases separated the two germline ends. Germline CDR1 reads LGHNA; CDR2 reads YSLEER. Here the CDR3 DNA reads TGCGCCAGCAGCCAAGAATACACTCCTACGAACACTGAAGCTTTCTTT. Translated: CASSQEYTPTNTEAFF.

The genes are TRBV10-3 and TRBJ2-1; no clear D gene. Per the germline V gene, CDR1 is ENHRY and CDR2 is SYGVKD. This CDR3 has 17 residues. The V and J ends lost 0 bases and 0 bases respectively, with 12 bases between them. The CDR3 bases are TGTGCCATCAGTGAGTCGAGCTCTAAGAGCTCCTACAATGAGCAGTTCTTC. Its translation is CAISESSSKSSYNEQFF.

This rearrangement joins TRBV5-1 to TRBJ2-3; perhaps TRBD1 as D (6 bases). Trimming took 4 bases from V and 0 from J, leaving 15 bases between them. The germline V gene has CDR1 SGHRS and CDR2 YFSETQ. This CDR3 region has 16 residues. CDR3 sequence reads: CASSTDSPYSTDTQYF. CDR3 in DNA: TGCGCCAGCAGCACGGACAGCCCTTATAGCACAGATACGCAGTATTTT.

The sample holds a few counts of this clonotype. The CDR3 nucleotides are TGTGCCAGCAGTACTAGCGGGGGGGCCGATGAGCAGTTCTTC. This gives the protein CASSTSGGADEQFF. The V gene is TRBV27, the J gene TRBJ2-1, with TRBD2 matching 13 bases. V was pared by 5 bases and J by 8 bases, with 3 bases of the junction left unmatched. CDR3 length: 14 residues. CDR1 is MNHEY, CDR2 SMNVEV, per germline (reference sequence).

The chain employs TRBV12-3 or TRBV12-4 and TRBJ2-4, with unresolved D. Trimming stripped 6 bases from V and 0 bases from J, with 12 bases between. This CDR3 is built from 15 residues. CDR3 amino acids: CASSPVDGAKNIQYF. In DNA, the CDR3 is TGTGCCAGCAGCCCAGTCGACGGAGCCAAAAACATTCAGTACTTC.

The rearrangement uses TRBV20-1 and TRBJ2-1, with 12 bases that match TRBD2. The CDR3 has 15 amino acids. The trim removed 3 bases at V and 7 bases at J, leaving 7 bases unmatched. Germline assignment: CDR1 DFQATT and CDR2 SNEGSKA (reference sequence). CDR3: CSASVRLAGGNEQFF. The CDR3 DNA follows: TGCAGTGCTAGCGTTCGGCTAGCGGGAGGGAATGAGCAGTTCTTC.

This clonotype has a handful of counts. The rearrangement uses TRBV20-1 and TRBJ2-7; 10 bases agree with TRBD2. The germline gives CDR1 DFQATT, CDR2 SNEGSKA (reference sequence). This CDR3 is built from 14 residues. Losses at the gene ends were 4 bases for V and 0 bases for J; bases not matched to a gene: 3. The CDR3 coding sequence is TGCAGTGCTATTAGCGGGAGGAACTCCTACGAGCAGTACTTC. It yields the protein CSAISGRNSYEQYF.

The gene calls are TRBV5-5 and TRBJ2-7, with D unresolved. The CDR3 extends over 13 amino acids. Germline CDR1 is SGHKS and CDR2 is YYEKEE (reference sequence). V lost 0 bases, J lost 3 bases, and 7 bases lay in between. The CDR3 DNA reads as TGTGCCAGCAGCTTGGAGGTTTACTACGAGCAGTACTTC. It yields the protein CASSLEVYYEQYF.

This chain joins TRBV20-1 and TRBJ2-1; TRBD2 aligns across 9 bases. CDR1 and CDR2 (germline): DFQATT, SNEGSKA (reference sequence). V was pared by 3 bases and J by 10 bases, with 13 bases of the junction left unmatched. The CDR3 length is 15 residues. This CDR3 is CSARNPAGGTGEQFF. CDR3 DNA sequence: TGCAGTGCTAGGAATCCTGCGGGAGGGACTGGAGAGCAGTTCTTC.